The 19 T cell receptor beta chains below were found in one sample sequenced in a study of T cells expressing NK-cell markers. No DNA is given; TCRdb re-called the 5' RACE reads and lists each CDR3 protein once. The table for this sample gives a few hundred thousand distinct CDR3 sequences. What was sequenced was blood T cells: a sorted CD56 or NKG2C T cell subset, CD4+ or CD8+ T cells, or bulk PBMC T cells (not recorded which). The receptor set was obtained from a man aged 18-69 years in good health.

CDR3 loop: CSARELGTSSSYEQYF. This rearrangement joins TRBV20-1 to TRBJ2-7; without DNA, the TCRdb call of TRBD1 cannot be checked. This CDR3 comprises 16 residues. Germline lookup yields CDR1 DFQATT and CDR2 SNEGSKA (reference sequence).

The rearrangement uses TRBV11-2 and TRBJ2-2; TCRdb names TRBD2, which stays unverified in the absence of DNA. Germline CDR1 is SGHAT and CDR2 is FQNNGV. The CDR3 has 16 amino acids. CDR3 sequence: CASSLAGTSVTGELFF.

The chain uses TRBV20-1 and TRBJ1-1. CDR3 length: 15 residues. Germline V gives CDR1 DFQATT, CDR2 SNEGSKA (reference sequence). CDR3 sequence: CSARDRERGKTEAFF.

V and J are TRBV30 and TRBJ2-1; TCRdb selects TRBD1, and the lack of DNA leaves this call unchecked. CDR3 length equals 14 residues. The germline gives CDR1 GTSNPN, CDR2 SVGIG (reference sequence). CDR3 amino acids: CAWSLDRVRNEQFF.

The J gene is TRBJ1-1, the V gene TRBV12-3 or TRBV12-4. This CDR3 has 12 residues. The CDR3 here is CASRKTNTEAFF.

The CDR3 region is CRGLGALTEAFF. The chain has TRBV20-1 and TRBJ1-1. This CDR3 contains 12 residues. CDR1 is DFQATT and CDR2 is SNEGSKA in the germline V gene (reference sequence).

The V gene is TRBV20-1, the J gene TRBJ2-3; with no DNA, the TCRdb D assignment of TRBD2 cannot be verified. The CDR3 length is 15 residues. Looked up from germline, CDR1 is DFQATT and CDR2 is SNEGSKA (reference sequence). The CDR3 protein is CSAPRAGGTGDTQYF.

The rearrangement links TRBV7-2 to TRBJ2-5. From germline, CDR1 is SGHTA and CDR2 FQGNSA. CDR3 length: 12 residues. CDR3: CASSKERETQYF.

CDR3 in amino acids: CASSLEGGWVAREQFF. The V gene is TRBV11-2, the J gene TRBJ2-1; the TCRdb D gene call, TRBD1, has no DNA to confirm it. The CDR3 runs to 16 residues. Germline V gene sequence: CDR1 SGHAT, CDR2 FQNNGV. Together with reference TRBV11-2 and TRBJ2-1, the CDR3 gives the full variable domain: EAGVAQSPRYKIIEKRQSVAFWCNPISGHATLYWYQQILGQGPKLLIQFQNNGVVDDSQLPKDRFSAERLKGVDSTLKIQPAKLEDSAVYLCASSLEGGWVAREQFFGPGTRLTVL.

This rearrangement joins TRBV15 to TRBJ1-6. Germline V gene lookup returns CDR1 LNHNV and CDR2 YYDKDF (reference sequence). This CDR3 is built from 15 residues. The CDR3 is CATTRSGTANSPLHF. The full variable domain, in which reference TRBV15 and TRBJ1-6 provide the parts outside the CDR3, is DAMVIQNPRYQVTQFGKPVTLSCSQTLNHNVMYWYQQKSSQAPKLLFHYYDKDFNNEADTPDNFQSRRPNTSFCFLDIRSPGLGDTAMYLCATTRSGTANSPLHFGNGTRLTVT.

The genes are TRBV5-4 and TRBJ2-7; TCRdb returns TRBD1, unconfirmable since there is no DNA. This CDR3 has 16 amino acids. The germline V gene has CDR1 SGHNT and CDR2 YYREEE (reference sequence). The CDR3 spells CASSPRGQGSSYEQYF. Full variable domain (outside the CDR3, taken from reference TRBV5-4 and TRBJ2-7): ETGVTQSPTHLIKTRGQQVTLRCSSQSGHNTVSWYQQALGQGPQFIFQYYREEENGRGNFPPRFSGLQFPNYSSELNVNALELDDSALYLCASSPRGQGSSYEQYFGPGTRLTVT.

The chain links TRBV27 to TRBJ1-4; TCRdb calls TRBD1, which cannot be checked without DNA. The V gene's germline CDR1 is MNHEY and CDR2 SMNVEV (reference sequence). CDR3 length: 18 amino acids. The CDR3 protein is CASSTIGTGSTTNEKLFF.

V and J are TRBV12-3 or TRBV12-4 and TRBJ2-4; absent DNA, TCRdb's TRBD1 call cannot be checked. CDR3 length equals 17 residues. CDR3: CASSLPQGALAKNIQYF.

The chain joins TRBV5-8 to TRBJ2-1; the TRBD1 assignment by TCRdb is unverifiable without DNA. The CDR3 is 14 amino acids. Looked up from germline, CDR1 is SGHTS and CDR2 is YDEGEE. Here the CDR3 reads CASSPPTGFNEQFF.

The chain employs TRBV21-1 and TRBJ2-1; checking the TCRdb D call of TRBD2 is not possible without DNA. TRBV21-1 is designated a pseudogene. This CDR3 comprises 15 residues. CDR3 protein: CASSRVLAGDHEQFF.

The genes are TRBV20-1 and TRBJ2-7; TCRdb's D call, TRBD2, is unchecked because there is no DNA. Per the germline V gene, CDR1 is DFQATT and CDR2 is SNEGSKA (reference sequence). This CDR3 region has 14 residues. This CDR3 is CSAPLWRRTYEQYF.

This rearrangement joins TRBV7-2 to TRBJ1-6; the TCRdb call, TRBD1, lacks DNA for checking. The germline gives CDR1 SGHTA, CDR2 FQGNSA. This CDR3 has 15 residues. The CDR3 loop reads CASSTGTRGFPPLHF.

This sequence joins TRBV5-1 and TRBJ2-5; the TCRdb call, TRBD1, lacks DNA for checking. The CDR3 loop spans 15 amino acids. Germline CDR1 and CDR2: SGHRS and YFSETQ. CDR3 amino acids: CASSLTGEVEETQYF.

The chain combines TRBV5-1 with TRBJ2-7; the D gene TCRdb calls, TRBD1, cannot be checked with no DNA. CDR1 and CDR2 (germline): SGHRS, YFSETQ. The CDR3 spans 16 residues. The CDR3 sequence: CASSSATGTGSYEQYF.